This T cell receptor (beta chain) was identified during a study of T cell repertoires in cytomegalovirus infection. Study overall: Epitope selection comprised recently identified HLA-C-restricted CMV epitopes and well-studied HLA-B-restricted CMV epitopes. CMV infection together with matching HLA type was indicated by public TCR beta signatures. Study-level results: Summed public TCR beta family frequency identified CMV carriers bearing the relevant HLA. The ex vivo response was dominated by HLA-C-restricted CMV-specific TCR beta clonotypes.

MiXCR, run by TCRdb on the reads, gives a single entry per CDR3 protein. The data show hundreds of thousands of distinct CDR3 sequences, with about a third seen just once and under 15% held by the top ten. Ten or more counts support this clonotype. Its cognate antigen is unknown. This CDR3 comprises 15 residues. Germline values: CDR1 SGHVS, CDR2 FQNEAQ. V was cut by 3 bases and J by 9 bases, with 18 bases left in between. The TCR sequence derives from a human donor in good health (CMV status not recorded). Some clones in this sample may be carry-over from other donors' samples. The chain is built from TRBV7-8 and TRBJ2-1, with D possibly TRBD2 on 5 matching bases. The specimen was cultured CD8+ T cells from PBMCs, collected from culture after CMV antigen stimulation. CDR3 protein: CASSFFGEPVTEQFF. Written as DNA, the CDR3 is TGTGCCAGCAGCTTTTTCGGGGAACCTGTGACTGAGCAGTTCTTC.